The entry that follows covers one T cell receptor (beta chain) sequence. Its antigen is as yet unknown. It was with 60 Vbeta and 13 Jbeta primers that the PCR ran. The assay was immunoSEQ multiplex PCR, and TCRdb's table has in-frame clones only and misses some. The sample has 160,000 or so clones; around 85% are singletons. This record comes from a study of cytomegalovirus exposure and HLA in healthy donors. Findings and caveats of the study: In all likelihood, a cluster of highly shared sequence variants was a sequencing artifact.

Germline V gene data show CDR1 as MNHEY and CDR2 as SMNVEV (reference sequence). V dropped 8 bases and J dropped 7; count of bases not matched to a gene: 8. CDR3 length: 13 residues. The sequence came from a young woman in good health and CMV-seronegative. Input material: PBMCs. The J gene is TRBJ2-3, the V gene TRBV27; 8 bases map to TRBD2. CDR3 DNA: TGTGCCAGCTGGCGGGAGGCTGGAAATACGCAGTATTTT. This encodes CASWREAGNTQYF.